This T cell receptor beta chain was sequenced in a study of T cells in Graves' hyperthyroidism and ophthalmopathy. Study-wide points: Before onset, by a median of around six months, the model predicted ophthalmopathy.

What was amplified from RNA transcripts were TCR beta CDR3 regions. HTBI primers were used for first-round RT-PCR of the TCR CDR3. Each CDR3 protein is one row after TCRdb ran MiXCR on the multiplex PCR reads. The sample carries some 760,000 distinct CDR3 sequences, roughly 15% recorded once. With V trimmed by 0 bases and J by 0 bases, 5 bases remained unmatched. Germline loops: CDR1 SQVTM, CDR2 ANQGSEA. The CDR3 runs to 16 residues. Concerning this clonotype: Its antigen is as yet unknown.

The V call is TRBV29-1, the J call TRBJ1-3; 7 bases match TRBD1. Sequences were obtained from blood. This clonotype originated in a woman under 30 with Graves' hyperthyroidism. CDR3 coding DNA: TGCAGCGTTGAAGAGTGGGGACAGAGCTCTGGAAACACCATATATTTT. Its translation: CSVEEWGQSSGNTIYF. The variable domain in full, completed from reference TRBV29-1 and TRBJ1-3, reads SAVISQKPSRDICQRGTSLTIQCQVDSQVTMMFWYRQQPGQSLTLIATANQGSEATYESGFVIDKFPISRPNLTFSTLTVSNMSPEDSSIYLCSVEEWGQSSGNTIYFGEGSWLTVV.